The TCR beta chain under discussion was sequenced for a study of CD8+CD57+ T cells in acquired aplastic anemia. Study context: The sorted CD4+ and CD8+ cells yielded an average approximately 3.3 ug of DNA.

The V and J ends lost 0 bases and 0 bases respectively, with 9 bases between them. CDR1 and CDR2 from the germline V gene are ENHRY and SYGVKD. The CDR3 contains 16 residues. The use of genomic DNA as template underpinned the TCR beta VDJ and CDR3 profiling. TCRdb ran MiXCR on the reads and lists one entry per CDR3 protein. The table includes fewer than 70,000 distinct CDR3 sequences, under 65% detected once. This clonotype has a handful of counts. Its target is not known. Study conclusions and caveats: Researchers reported that CD8+ Simpson's diversity was not significantly different in patients versus controls.

Source material: sorted CD4+, CD8+, or CD8+CD57+ T cells (not recorded which) from PBMCs. This clonotype originated in a human donor in good health, serving as a control. V gene TRBV10-3 combines with J gene TRBJ1-5, with D unclear. Written as DNA, the CDR3 is TGTGCCATCAGTGAGTCGAATACATATAGCAATCAGCCCCAGCATTTT. Translating gives CAISESNTYSNQPQHF.